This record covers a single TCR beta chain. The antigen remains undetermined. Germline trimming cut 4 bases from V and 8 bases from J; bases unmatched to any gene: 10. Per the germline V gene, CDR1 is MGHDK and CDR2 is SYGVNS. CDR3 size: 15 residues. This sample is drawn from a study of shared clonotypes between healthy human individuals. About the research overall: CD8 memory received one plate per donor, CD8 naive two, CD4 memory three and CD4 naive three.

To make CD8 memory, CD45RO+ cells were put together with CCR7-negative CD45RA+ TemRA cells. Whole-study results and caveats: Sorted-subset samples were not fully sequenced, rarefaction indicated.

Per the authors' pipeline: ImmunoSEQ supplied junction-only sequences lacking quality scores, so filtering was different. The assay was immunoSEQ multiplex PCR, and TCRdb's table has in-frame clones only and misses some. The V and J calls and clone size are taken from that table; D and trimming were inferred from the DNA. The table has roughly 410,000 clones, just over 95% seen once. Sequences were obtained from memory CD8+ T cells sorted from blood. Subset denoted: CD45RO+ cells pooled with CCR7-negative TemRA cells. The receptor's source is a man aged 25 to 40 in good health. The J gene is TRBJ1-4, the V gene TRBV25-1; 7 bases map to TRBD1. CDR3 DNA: TGTGCCAGCAGTGCTACCCGACAGGGCAGGGAAAAACTGTTTTTT. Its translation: CASSATRQGREKLFF. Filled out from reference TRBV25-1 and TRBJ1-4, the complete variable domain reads EADIYQTPRYLVIGTGKKITLECSQTMGHDKMYWYQQDPGMELHLIHYSYGVNSTEKGDLSSESTVSRIRTEHFPLTLESARPSHTSQYLCASSATRQGREKLFFGSGTQLSVL.